Following are 9 T cell receptor beta chains from one sample sequenced in a study of T cells in localized non-small cell lung cancer. Clones were sequenced by immunoSEQ multiplex PCR, and TCRdb holds only the in-frame ones, with some missing. The sample has under 35,000 clones, approximately 90% seen once; the top ten hold about 28%. Sequenced material: peripheral blood, taken before any cancer treatment. The receptors derive from a female donor over 55 with stage I lung adenocarcinoma.

Comments on this clone: The identical CDR3 is also encoded by other nucleotide sequences in the sample. The chain joins TRBV27 to TRBJ2-7, with D possibly being TRBD1 or TRBD2 (6 bases each). V lost 6 bases, J lost 10 bases, and 16 bases lay in between. CDR3 length: 12 residues. The germline gives CDR1 MNHEY, CDR2 SMNVEV (reference sequence). This CDR3 reads CASRAGQGVQYF. The CDR3 region has the DNA TGTGCCAGCAGGGCGGGACAAGGAGTTCAGTACTTC.

The chain couples TRBV5-1 to TRBJ2-3; a possible D gene is TRBD2 (6 bases). Trimming took off 4 bases at V and 2 bases at J, with 11 bases between the two ends. This CDR3 is 14 amino acids long. Germline CDR1 is SGHRS and CDR2 is YFSETQ. The CDR3 is CASSDWTNTDTQYF. The CDR3 region has the DNA TGCGCCAGCAGCGACTGGACTAACACAGATACGCAGTATTTT.

With regard to this clone: At one end, the junction sequence differs from germline, possibly due to a read error. J is TRBJ2-3 and V is TRBV11-3, with D perhaps given as TRBD1 or TRBD2 (5 bases each). CDR1 and CDR2 (germline): SGHNT, YENEEA. The CDR3 runs to 14 residues. In DNA form, the CDR3 reads TGTGCCAGCAGCCCAACCACTAGGGGAGATACACAGTATTTT. Its translation: CASSPTTRGDTQYF. The full variable domain, rest sourced from reference TRBV11-3 and TRBJ2-3, is EAGVVQSPRYKIIEKKQPVAFWCNPISGHNTLYWYLQNLGQGPELLIRYENEEAVDDSQLPKDRFSAERLKGVDSTLKIQPAELGDSAVYLCASSPTTRGDTQYFGPGTRLTVL.

V usage is TRBV9 and J usage is TRBJ1-2; D might be TRBD1 (5 bases). This CDR3 spans 15 amino acids. V lost 5 bases and J 4 bases, leaving 18 bases between the germline ends. Germline V lookup: CDR1 SGDLS, CDR2 YYNGEE. The CDR3 loop is CASSTGVSGAYGYTF. The CDR3 region has the DNA TGTGCCAGCAGTACAGGAGTTAGTGGGGCCTATGGCTACACCTTC.

This clone came up once. This chain links TRBV5-4 with TRBJ2-1; D unresolved. The CDR3 spans 11 residues. Per germline, CDR1 SGHNT and CDR2 YYREEE (reference sequence). Trimming stripped 4 bases from V and 9 bases from J, with 8 bases between. CDR3 sequence (DNA): TGTGCCAGCAGCAGCTGGGGTGAGCAGTTCTTC. Residues: CASSSWGEQFF.

The gene calls are TRBV10-3 and TRBJ1-5, with D hard to call. The CDR3 has 13 residues. Germline V CDR1 and CDR2: ENHRY, SYGVKD. V was cut by 6 bases and J by 2 bases, with 8 bases left in between. The CDR3 nucleotides read TGTGCCATCAGCGGCGGAGGCAATCAGCCCCAGCATTTT. Protein product: CAISGGGNQPQHF.

The chain combines TRBV7-2 with TRBJ2-3, with a possible D match to TRBD2 (6 bases). The length of the CDR3 is 18 residues. The V gene lost 2 bases and the J gene lost 0 bases, with 18 bases spanning the gap. Germline CDR1 is SGHTA and CDR2 is FQGNSA. This chain's CDR3 is CASSLFPQGSGSTDTQYF. The CDR3, as DNA: TGTGCCAGCAGCTTATTCCCCCAGGGTAGCGGAAGCACAGATACGCAGTATTTT.

This chain connects TRBV19 to TRBJ2-7; D is ambiguous. Germline CDR1 and CDR2: LNHDA and SQIVND (reference sequence). Trimming shortened V by 1 base and J by 6 bases, and 13 bases separated the two germline ends. There are 14 residues in the CDR3. The CDR3 spells CASSIVAGYSEQYF. CDR3 in DNA: TGTGCCAGTAGTATAGTGGCCGGGTACTCCGAGCAGTACTTC.

The genes are TRBV7-9 and TRBJ2-7; unclear D gene. Trimming stripped 0 bases from V and 1 base from J, with 4 bases between. The CDR3 loop spans 13 amino acids. Germline CDR1 is SEHNR and CDR2 is FQNEAQ (reference sequence). The CDR3 protein is CASSLARSYEQYF. CDR3 DNA sequence: TGTGCCAGCAGCTTAGCACGGTCCTACGAGCAGTACTTC.